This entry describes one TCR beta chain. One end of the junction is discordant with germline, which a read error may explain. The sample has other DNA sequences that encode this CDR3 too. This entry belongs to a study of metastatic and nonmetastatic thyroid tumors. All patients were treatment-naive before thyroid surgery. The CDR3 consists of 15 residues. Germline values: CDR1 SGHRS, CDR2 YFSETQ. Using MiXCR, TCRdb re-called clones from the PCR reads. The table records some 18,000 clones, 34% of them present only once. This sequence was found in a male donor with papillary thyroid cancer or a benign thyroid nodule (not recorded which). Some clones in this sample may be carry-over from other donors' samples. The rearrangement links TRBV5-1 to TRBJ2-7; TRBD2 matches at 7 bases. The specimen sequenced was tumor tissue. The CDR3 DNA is TGTGCCAGCAGCTTGGGTGCTAGCGGTATGGACGAGCAGTACTTC. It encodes CASSLGASGMDEQYF.